The 8 T cell receptor beta chains given below trace back to one sample, sequenced in a study of T cell repertoires in cytomegalovirus infection. These TCRs are of unknown antigen specificity. TCRdb called the reads again in MiXCR, with one record for every CDR3 protein. The sample shows about 110,000 distinct CDR3 sequences, around 28% of them seen only once. The source material was CD8+ T cells from cultured PBMCs, sampled from culture after CMV antigen stimulation. Receptors originate from a human donor in good health (CMV status not recorded). Some clones in this sample may be carry-over from other donors' samples.

Only a few counts were recorded for this clonotype. The chain links TRBV12-3 or TRBV12-4 to TRBJ1-1; unclear D gene. With 3 bases removed from V and 3 bases from J, the gap between germline ends came to 8 bases. This CDR3 spans 13 amino acids. CDR3 loop: CASSFLTYTEAFF. CDR3 coding DNA: TGTGCCAGCAGTTTTTTAACGTACACTGAAGCTTTCTTT.

This clonotype was seen a few times. The chain joins TRBV6-6 to TRBJ1-1, with 7 nucleotides matching TRBD1. Looked up from germline, CDR1 is MNHNY and CDR2 is SVGAGI (reference sequence). This CDR3 spans 14 amino acids. The J segment lost 0 bases and the V segment lost 2 bases, leaving 0 bases of the junction unmatched. The DNA of the CDR3 is TGTGCCAGCAGTTACGACAGGGTGAACACTGAAGCTTTCTTT. Residues: CASSYDRVNTEAFF.

In the case of this clonotype: An end of the junction differs from the germline gene, which may be a read error. This chain links TRBV27 with TRBJ1-5, with D possibly being TRBD1 (6 bases). CDR1 MNHEY and CDR2 SMNVEV come from the germline V gene (reference sequence). The CDR3 runs to 14 residues. The CDR3 loop is CASRRQASDQPQHF. For the CDR3, the DNA is TGTGCCAGCAGGAGACAGGCTAGCGATCAGCCCCAGCATTTT.

The rearrangement joins TRBV7-3 to TRBJ2-1; TRBD2 is a possible D gene (7 bases). CDR1 is SGHTA, CDR2 FQGTGA, per germline. V gave up 2 bases and J gave up 6 bases, with 11 bases separating them. The CDR3 runs 14 residues. CDR3 sequence reads: CASSLGGAGNEQFF. The CDR3 region has the DNA TGTGCCAGCAGCTTAGGGGGGGCGGGCAATGAGCAGTTCTTC.

The chain uses TRBV6-5 and TRBJ1-3; no clear D. This CDR3 has 13 residues. Trimming stripped 0 bases from V and 4 bases from J, with 4 bases between. CDR1 MNHEY and CDR2 SVGAGI come from the germline V gene. CDR3 protein: CASSYSWGNTIYF. CDR3 DNA sequence: TGTGCCAGCAGTTACTCGTGGGGAAACACCATATATTTT.

At least ten counts were recorded for this clonotype. V usage is TRBV27 and J usage is TRBJ1-1; perhaps TRBD1 as D (6 bases). Germline CDR1 MNHEY, CDR2 SMNVEV (reference sequence). V gave up 5 bases and J gave up 0 bases, with 7 bases separating them. This CDR3 is 13 amino acids long. CDR3 loop: CASSRGLNTEAFF. CDR3 in DNA: TGTGCCAGCAGTCGGGGGCTGAACACTGAAGCTTTCTTT.

V usage is TRBV29-1 and J usage is TRBJ2-1; TRBD2 is a possible D gene (6 bases). The CDR3 is 12 amino acids. The V gene's germline CDR1 is SQVTM and CDR2 ANQGSEA. V lost 4 bases and J lost 3, with 7 bases in between. The CDR3 protein is CSVAGVYNEQFF. CDR3 DNA: TGCAGCGTTGCGGGGGTCTACAATGAGCAGTTCTTC.

V gene TRBV29-1 combines with J gene TRBJ1-1; D gene ambiguous. The CDR3 sequence is 10 residues long. V was cut by 7 bases and J by 4 bases, with 7 bases left in between. Germline loops: CDR1 SQVTM, CDR2 ANQGSEA. For the CDR3, the DNA is TGCAGCGCGCTCACCACTGAAGCTTTCTTT. Translating it yields CSALTTEAFF.